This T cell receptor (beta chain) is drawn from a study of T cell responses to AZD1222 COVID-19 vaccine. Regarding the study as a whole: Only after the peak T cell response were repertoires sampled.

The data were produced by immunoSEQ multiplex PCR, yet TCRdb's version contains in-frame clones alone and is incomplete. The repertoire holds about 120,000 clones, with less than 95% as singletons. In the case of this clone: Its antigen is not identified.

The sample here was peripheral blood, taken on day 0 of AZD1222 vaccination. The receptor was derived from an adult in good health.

This CDR3 is CASSSGQGNSPLHF. The DNA of the CDR3 is TGTGCCAGCAGCTCGGGACAGGGAAATTCACCCCTCCACTTT. The rearrangement uses TRBV5-4 and TRBJ1-6, with 9 bases lining up with TRBD1. Germline V gene lookup returns CDR1 SGHNT and CDR2 YYREEE (reference sequence). This CDR3 has 14 amino acids. Trimming took 3 bases from V and 7 from J; bases not matched to a gene: 2.